The rows below give T cell receptor beta chains drawn from one sample of a study of technical replicates of blood from a few donors. The repertoire was sequenced with immunoSEQ multiplex PCR; TCRdb's copy has only in-frame clones and lacks some. The sample contains about 83,000 clones, around 96% of which appear only once. Sequenced input: T cells isolated from PBMCs. Receptors originate from a human donor in good health. Each CDR3 is given with its conserved first and last residue. The order of the fields is clone size, J gene, D gene, V gene, CDR3 length, CDR3 protein, CDR3 DNA. The D gene is left open where the match is weak. Only some rows state a clone size, as once, few, many or a class for expanded clones.

clone size: NA; J gene: TRBJ1-5; D gene: NA; V gene: TRBV12-5; CDR3 length: 13; CDR3 protein: CASAPTSSGPQHF; CDR3 DNA: TGTGCTAGTGCCCCGACATCCTCAGGGCCCCAGCATTTT
clone size: once; J gene: TRBJ2-7; D gene: TRBD2; V gene: TRBV11-2; CDR3 length: 16; CDR3 protein: CASSLVASGRFYEQYF; CDR3 DNA: TGTGCCAGCAGCTTAGTGGCTAGCGGGAGATTCTACGAGCAGTACTTC
clone size: NA; J gene: TRBJ2-3; D gene: TRBD2; V gene: TRBV2; CDR3 length: 13; CDR3 protein: CARGVSSGDTQYF; CDR3 DNA: TGTGCCAGAGGGGTGTCTAGCGGCGATACGCAGTATTTT
clone size: NA; J gene: TRBJ1-1; D gene: TRBD1; V gene: TRBV19; CDR3 length: 15; CDR3 protein: CASSPYRGRNTEAFF; CDR3 DNA: TGTGCCAGTAGTCCCTACAGGGGGCGGAACACTGAAGCTTTCTTT
clone size: NA; J gene: TRBJ2-5; D gene: NA; V gene: TRBV6-5; CDR3 length: 13; CDR3 protein: CASRTRVEETQYF; CDR3 DNA: TGTGCCAGCAGAACCAGGGTAGAGGAGACCCAGTACTTC
clone size: NA; J gene: TRBJ2-3; D gene: TRBD1; V gene: TRBV7-9; CDR3 length: 15; CDR3 protein: CASSRPDRGTDTQYF; CDR3 DNA: TGTGCCAGCAGCCGACCCGACAGGGGGACAGATACGCAGTATTTT
clone size: NA; J gene: TRBJ2-2; D gene: TRBD2; V gene: TRBV5-1; CDR3 length: 17; CDR3 protein: CASSLFGGRLLTGELFF; CDR3 DNA: TGCGCCAGCAGCTTGTTTGGCGGGAGGCTTCTCACCGGGGAGCTGTTTTTT
clone size: NA; J gene: TRBJ2-1; D gene: TRBD2; V gene: TRBV28; CDR3 length: 17; CDR3 protein: CASSPYSTSGSLNEQFF; CDR3 DNA: TGTGCCAGCAGTCCATATTCGACTAGCGGGAGTTTAAATGAGCAGTTCTTC
clone size: NA; J gene: TRBJ2-1; D gene: NA; V gene: TRBV11-2; CDR3 length: 11; CDR3 protein: CASSLLNEQFF; CDR3 DNA: TGTGCCAGCAGCTTATTAAATGAGCAGTTCTTC
clone size: NA; J gene: TRBJ2-1; D gene: TRBD2; V gene: TRBV25-1; CDR3 length: 17; CDR3 protein: CASSEESGRGSYNEQFF; CDR3 DNA: TGTGCCAGCAGTGAGGAGAGCGGGAGAGGTTCCTACAATGAGCAGTTCTTC
clone size: NA; J gene: TRBJ2-5; D gene: NA; V gene: TRBV11-2; CDR3 length: 14; CDR3 protein: CASSPRRATETQYF; CDR3 DNA: TGTGCCAGCAGCCCCCGCAGGGCGACGGAGACCCAGTACTTC
clone size: NA; J gene: TRBJ2-5; D gene: NA; V gene: TRBV5-1; CDR3 length: 13; CDR3 protein: CASSGGTSETQYF; CDR3 DNA: TGCGCCAGCAGCGGCGGGACGAGTGAGACCCAGTACTTC
clone size: NA; J gene: TRBJ2-7; D gene: NA; V gene: TRBV5-1; CDR3 length: 13; CDR3 protein: CASSPGLSYEQYF; CDR3 DNA: TGCGCCAGCAGCCCGGGGTTGTCCTACGAGCAGTACTTC
clone size: few; J gene: TRBJ1-1; D gene: NA; V gene: TRBV4-2; CDR3 length: 15; CDR3 protein: CASSQGTGLNTEAFF; CDR3 DNA: TGTGCCAGCAGCCAGGGTACAGGGCTGAACACTGAAGCTTTCTTT
clone size: NA; J gene: TRBJ2-2; D gene: NA; V gene: TRBV10-3; CDR3 length: 15; CDR3 protein: CAISGGQGNAGELFF; CDR3 DNA: TGTGCCATCAGTGGGGGACAAGGTAACGCCGGGGAGCTGTTTTTT
clone size: NA; J gene: TRBJ2-1; D gene: NA; V gene: TRBV4-3; CDR3 length: 14; CDR3 protein: CASSLALKPHEQFF; CDR3 DNA: TGCGCCAGCAGCCTAGCGCTAAAGCCCCATGAGCAGTTCTTC
clone size: once; J gene: TRBJ2-7; D gene: TRBD1; V gene: TRBV4-3; CDR3 length: 15; CDR3 protein: CASSQETDRHYEQYF; CDR3 DNA: TGCGCCAGCAGCCAAGAGACGGACAGGCACTACGAGCAGTACTTC
clone size: NA; J gene: TRBJ2-7; D gene: NA; V gene: TRBV2; CDR3 length: 14; CDR3 protein: CASRSFRGAEEQYF; CDR3 DNA: TGTGCCAGCAGATCTTTCAGGGGAGCAGAAGAGCAGTACTTC
clone size: NA; J gene: TRBJ2-3; D gene: TRBD1; V gene: TRBV4-2; CDR3 length: 16; CDR3 protein: CASSQWGQNNTDTQYF; CDR3 DNA: TGTGCCAGCAGCCAGTGGGGACAGAATAACACAGATACGCAGTATTTT
clone size: NA; J gene: TRBJ1-1; D gene: NA; V gene: TRBV18; CDR3 length: 13; CDR3 protein: CASSPVANTEAFF; CDR3 DNA: TGTGCCAGCTCACCGGTGGCGAACACTGAAGCTTTCTTT
clone size: NA; J gene: TRBJ1-5; D gene: NA; V gene: TRBV2; CDR3 length: 15; CDR3 protein: CASSDAGGGGQPQHF; CDR3 DNA: TGTGCCAGCAGTGACGCTGGGGGAGGAGGTCAGCCCCAGCATTTT
clone size: NA; J gene: TRBJ2-1; D gene: NA; V gene: TRBV7-8; CDR3 length: 15; CDR3 protein: CASSFRDNTYNEQFF; CDR3 DNA: TGTGCCAGCAGCTTCCGGGACAATACCTACAATGAGCAGTTCTTC
clone size: NA; J gene: TRBJ2-2; D gene: TRBD1; V gene: TRBV6-4; CDR3 length: 14; CDR3 protein: CASSEDRETGELFF; CDR3 DNA: TGTGCCAGCAGTGAGGACAGGGAGACCGGGGAGCTGTTTTTT
clone size: NA; J gene: TRBJ2-7; D gene: TRBD2; V gene: TRBV15; CDR3 length: 15; CDR3 protein: CATSRAREGGYEQYF; CDR3 DNA: TGTGCCACCAGCAGGGCCCGGGAGGGGGGCTACGAGCAGTACTTC
clone size: once; J gene: TRBJ1-1; D gene: TRBD1; V gene: TRBV7-9; CDR3 length: 13; CDR3 protein: CASSVQGFTEAFF; CDR3 DNA: TGTGCCAGCAGCGTACAGGGGTTTACTGAAGCTTTCTTT
clone size: once; J gene: TRBJ1-2; D gene: NA; V gene: TRBV5-4; CDR3 length: 13; CDR3 protein: CASSLAGARGYTF; CDR3 DNA: TGTGCCAGCAGCTTGGCAGGGGCGAGAGGCTACACCTTC
clone size: once; J gene: TRBJ2-3; D gene: NA; V gene: TRBV4-3; CDR3 length: 14; CDR3 protein: CASSLLTPTDTQYF; CDR3 DNA: TGCGCCAGCAGCCTTTTGACTCCTACAGATACGCAGTATTTT
clone size: once; J gene: TRBJ2-1; D gene: NA; V gene: TRBV4-1; CDR3 length: 13; CDR3 protein: CASSQDGSGEQFF; CDR3 DNA: TGCGCCAGCAGCCAAGACGGGAGCGGCGAGCAGTTCTTC
clone size: NA; J gene: TRBJ2-7; D gene: TRBD2; V gene: TRBV4-3; CDR3 length: 16; CDR3 protein: CASSQAAGGVVYEQYF; CDR3 DNA: TGCGCCAGCAGCCAAGCTGCGGGAGGAGTTGTGTACGAGCAGTACTTC
clone size: NA; J gene: TRBJ1-3; D gene: NA; V gene: TRBV28; CDR3 length: 16; CDR3 protein: CASSQPTGERRNTIYF; CDR3 DNA: TGTGCCAGCAGCCAGCCTACAGGCGAACGTAGAAACACCATATATTTT
clone size: NA; J gene: TRBJ2-7; D gene: TRBD2; V gene: TRBV7-3; CDR3 length: 15; CDR3 protein: CASSSPSSGSDEQYF; CDR3 DNA: TGTGCCAGCAGCTCCCCTTCTAGCGGGAGCGACGAGCAGTACTTC
clone size: NA; J gene: TRBJ2-5; D gene: TRBD2; V gene: TRBV29-1; CDR3 length: 16; CDR3 protein: CSVDTSGYTPRETQYF; CDR3 DNA: TGCAGCGTTGACACTAGCGGCTATACCCCTCGGGAGACCCAGTACTTC
clone size: NA; J gene: TRBJ1-1; D gene: NA; V gene: TRBV7-3; CDR3 length: 14; CDR3 protein: CASSFDAGDTEAFF; CDR3 DNA: TGTGCCAGCAGCTTCGATGCAGGGGACACTGAAGCTTTCTTT
clone size: NA; J gene: TRBJ1-2; D gene: NA; V gene: TRBV29-1; CDR3 length: 15; CDR3 protein: CSVVNQEPANYGYTF; CDR3 DNA: TGCAGCGTTGTAAACCAGGAACCAGCTAACTATGGCTACACCTTC
clone size: NA; J gene: TRBJ2-1; D gene: TRBD1; V gene: TRBV6-5; CDR3 length: 13; CDR3 protein: CASSRHRGNEQFF; CDR3 DNA: TGTGCCAGCAGCCGGCACAGGGGGAATGAGCAGTTCTTC
clone size: once; J gene: TRBJ1-5; D gene: NA; V gene: TRBV28; CDR3 length: 17; CDR3 protein: CASSLVGRQFSNQPQHF; CDR3 DNA: TGTGCCAGCAGTTTAGTAGGGCGACAGTTTAGCAATCAGCCCCAGCATTTT
clone size: NA; J gene: TRBJ2-5; D gene: NA; V gene: TRBV29-1; CDR3 length: 12; CDR3 protein: CSAAEGQETQYF; CDR3 DNA: TGCAGCGCCGCGGAGGGCCAAGAGACCCAGTACTTC
clone size: NA; J gene: TRBJ2-7; D gene: NA; V gene: TRBV27; CDR3 length: 15; CDR3 protein: CASSLSGGIAHEQYF; CDR3 DNA: TGTGCCAGCAGTTTATCCGGCGGGATTGCGCACGAGCAGTACTTC
clone size: NA; J gene: TRBJ1-3; D gene: TRBD1; V gene: TRBV27; CDR3 length: 14; CDR3 protein: CASRPDRERNTIYF; CDR3 DNA: TGTGCCAGCAGGCCTGACAGGGAAAGAAACACCATATATTTT
clone size: NA; J gene: TRBJ2-1; D gene: TRBD2; V gene: TRBV4-1; CDR3 length: 16; CDR3 protein: CASSQDSGLAGGEQFF; CDR3 DNA: TGCGCCAGCAGCCAAGATAGTGGACTAGCGGGAGGTGAGCAGTTCTTC
clone size: NA; J gene: TRBJ2-7; D gene: NA; V gene: TRBV15; CDR3 length: 14; CDR3 protein: CATSRDMAVYEQYF; CDR3 DNA: TGTGCCACCAGCAGAGATATGGCGGTCTACGAGCAGTACTTC
clone size: NA; J gene: TRBJ1-1; D gene: NA; V gene: TRBV12-2; CDR3 length: 15; CDR3 protein: CASRLEEGRDTEAFF; CDR3 DNA: TGTGCAAGTCGCTTAGAGGAGGGGAGGGACACTGAAGCTTTCTTT
clone size: NA; J gene: TRBJ2-4; D gene: NA; V gene: TRBV15; CDR3 length: 12; CDR3 protein: CATSRLSDIQYF; CDR3 DNA: TGTGCCACCAGCAGACTATCGGACATTCAGTACTTC
clone size: NA; J gene: TRBJ1-4; D gene: TRBD1; V gene: TRBV27; CDR3 length: 17; CDR3 protein: CASSTGTGGEALGKLFF; CDR3 DNA: TGTGCCAGCAGTACCGGGACAGGGGGCGAAGCCCTAGGGAAACTGTTTTTT
clone size: NA; J gene: TRBJ1-3; D gene: TRBD1; V gene: TRBV6-6; CDR3 length: 15; CDR3 protein: CASSYDRGGENTIYF; CDR3 DNA: TGTGCCAGCAGTTACGACAGGGGAGGTGAAAACACCATATATTTT
clone size: NA; J gene: TRBJ1-4; D gene: NA; V gene: TRBV18; CDR3 length: 15; CDR3 protein: CASSPRGQSNEKLFF; CDR3 DNA: TGTGCCAGCTCACCACGTGGACAGTCTAATGAAAAACTGTTTTTT
clone size: NA; J gene: TRBJ2-5; D gene: TRBD1; V gene: TRBV7-2; CDR3 length: 16; CDR3 protein: CASSYTPTGTDETQYF; CDR3 DNA: TGTGCCAGCAGCTACACCCCGACAGGGACGGACGAGACCCAGTACTTC
clone size: NA; J gene: TRBJ1-2; D gene: NA; V gene: TRBV11-2; CDR3 length: 14; CDR3 protein: CASSLGGLNYGYTF; CDR3 DNA: TGTGCCAGCAGCTTAGGGGGACTTAACTATGGCTACACCTTC
clone size: NA; J gene: TRBJ1-2; D gene: NA; V gene: TRBV5-4; CDR3 length: 14; CDR3 protein: CASSFVGGNYGYTF; CDR3 DNA: TGTGCCAGCAGCTTCGTTGGAGGGAACTATGGCTACACCTTC
clone size: NA; J gene: TRBJ2-1; D gene: TRBD1; V gene: TRBV28; CDR3 length: 16; CDR3 protein: CASRPPQGGLASEQFF; CDR3 DNA: TGTGCCAGCAGGCCACCACAGGGGGGTCTCGCAAGTGAGCAGTTCTTC